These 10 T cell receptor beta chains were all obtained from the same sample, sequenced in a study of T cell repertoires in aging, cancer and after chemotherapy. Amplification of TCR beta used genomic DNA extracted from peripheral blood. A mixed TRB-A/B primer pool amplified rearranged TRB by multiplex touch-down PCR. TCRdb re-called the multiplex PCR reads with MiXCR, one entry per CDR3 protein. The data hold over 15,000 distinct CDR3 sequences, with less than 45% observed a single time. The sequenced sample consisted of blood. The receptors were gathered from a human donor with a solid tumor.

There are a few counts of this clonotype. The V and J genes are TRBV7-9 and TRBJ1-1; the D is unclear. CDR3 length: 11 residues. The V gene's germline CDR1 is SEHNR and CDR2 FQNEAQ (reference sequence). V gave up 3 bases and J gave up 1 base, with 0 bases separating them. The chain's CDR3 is CASSLNTEAFF. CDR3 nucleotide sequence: TGTGCCAGCAGCTTGAACACTGAAGCTTTCTTT.

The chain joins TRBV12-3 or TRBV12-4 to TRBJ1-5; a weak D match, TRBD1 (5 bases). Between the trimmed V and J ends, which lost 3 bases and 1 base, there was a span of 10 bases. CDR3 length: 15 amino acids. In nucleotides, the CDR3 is TGTGCCAGCAGTTTTCGGGGCTTAAGCAATCAGCCCCAGCATTTT. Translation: CASSFRGLSNQPQHF.

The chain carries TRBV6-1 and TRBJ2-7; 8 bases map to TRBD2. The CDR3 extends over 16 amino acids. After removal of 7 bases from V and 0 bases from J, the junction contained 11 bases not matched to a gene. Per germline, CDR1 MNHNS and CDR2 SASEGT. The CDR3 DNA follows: TGTGCCAGCATTCCCCCGGGGGGGCGCTACTCCTACGAGCAGTACTTC. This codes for CASIPPGGRYSYEQYF.

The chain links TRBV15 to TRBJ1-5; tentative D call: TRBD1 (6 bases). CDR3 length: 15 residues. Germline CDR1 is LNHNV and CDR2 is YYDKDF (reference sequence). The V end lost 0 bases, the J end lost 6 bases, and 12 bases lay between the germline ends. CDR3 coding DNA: TGTGCCACCAGCAGAGACAGGGGTTTGGGTCAGCCCCAGCATTTT. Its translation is CATSRDRGLGQPQHF.

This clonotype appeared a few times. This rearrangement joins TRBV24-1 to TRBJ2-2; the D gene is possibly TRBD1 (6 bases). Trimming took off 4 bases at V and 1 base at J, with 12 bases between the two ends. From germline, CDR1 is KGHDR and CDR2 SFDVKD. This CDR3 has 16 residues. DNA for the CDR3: TGTGCCACCAGTGACCACAGGGTAATGAACACCGGGGAGCTGTTTTTT. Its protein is CATSDHRVMNTGELFF.

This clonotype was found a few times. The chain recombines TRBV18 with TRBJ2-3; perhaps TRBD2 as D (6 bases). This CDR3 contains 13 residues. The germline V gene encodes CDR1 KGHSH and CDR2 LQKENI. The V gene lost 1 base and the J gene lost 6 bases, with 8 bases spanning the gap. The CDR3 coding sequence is TGTGCCAGCTCACCACGGGAGGACGATACGCAGTATTTT. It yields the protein CASSPREDDTQYF. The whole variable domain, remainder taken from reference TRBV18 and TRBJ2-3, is NAGVMQNPRHLVRRRGQEARLRCSPMKGHSHVYWYRQLPEEGLKFMVYLQKENIIDESGMPKERFSAEFPKEGPSILRIQQVVRGDSAAYFCASSPREDDTQYFGPGTRLTVL.

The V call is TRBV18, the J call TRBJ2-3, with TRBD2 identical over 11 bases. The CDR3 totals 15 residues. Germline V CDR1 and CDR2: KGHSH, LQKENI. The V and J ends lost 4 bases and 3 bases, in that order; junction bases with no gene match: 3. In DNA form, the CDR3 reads TGTGCCAGCTCACGTACTAGCGGGAGTACAGATACGCAGTATTTT. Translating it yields CASSRTSGSTDTQYF. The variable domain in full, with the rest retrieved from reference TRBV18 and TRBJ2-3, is NAGVMQNPRHLVRRRGQEARLRCSPMKGHSHVYWYRQLPEEGLKFMVYLQKENIIDESGMPKERFSAEFPKEGPSILRIQQVVRGDSAAYFCASSRTSGSTDTQYFGPGTRLTVL.

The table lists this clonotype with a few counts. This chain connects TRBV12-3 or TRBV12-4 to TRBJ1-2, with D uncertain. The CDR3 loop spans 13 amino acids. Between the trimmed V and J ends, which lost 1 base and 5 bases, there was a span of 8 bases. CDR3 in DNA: TGTGCCAGCAGTTTAGAGTGGGTGTATGGCTACACCTTC. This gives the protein CASSLEWVYGYTF.

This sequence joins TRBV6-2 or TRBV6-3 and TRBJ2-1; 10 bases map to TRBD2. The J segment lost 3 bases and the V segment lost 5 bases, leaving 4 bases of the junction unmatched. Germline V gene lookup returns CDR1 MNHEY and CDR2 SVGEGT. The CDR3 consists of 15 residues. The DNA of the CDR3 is TGTGCCAGCAGTCTAGCGGGAGACAGCTACAATGAGCAGTTCTTC. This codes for CASSLAGDSYNEQFF.

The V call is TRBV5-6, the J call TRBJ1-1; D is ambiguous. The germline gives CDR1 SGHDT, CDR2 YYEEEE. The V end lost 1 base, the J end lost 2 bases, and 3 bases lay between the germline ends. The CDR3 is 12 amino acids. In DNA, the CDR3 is TGTGCCAGCAGCTTGATAAACACTGAAGCTTTCTTT. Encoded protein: CASSLINTEAFF.